Below are 18 T cell receptor beta chains sequenced from a single sample in a study of blood T cell repertoires in COVID-19. Produced via immunoSEQ multiplex PCR; TCRdb's table is partial and in-frame only. The profile shows about 180,000 clones, 82% of them singletons. The sample taken for sequencing was peripheral blood. The receptors come from a woman in her seventies with acute or convalescent COVID-19.

The chain recombines TRBV28 with TRBJ2-5; D gene uncertain. The CDR3 is 13 residues long. The V gene lost 6 bases and the J gene lost 5 bases, with 13 bases spanning the gap. Germline CDR1 and CDR2: MDHEN and SYDVKM. Here the CDR3 reads CASRPAPRETQYF. CDR3 DNA: TGTGCCAGCAGACCCGCGCCTAGGGAGACCCAGTACTTC.

V and J are TRBV19 and TRBJ2-1; no clear D gene. The CDR3 consists of 14 residues. V was trimmed by 6 bases and J by 5 bases, leaving 14 bases between them. CDR1 is LNHDA and CDR2 is SQIVND in the germline V gene (reference sequence). The CDR3 sequence: CASSFVDIDNEQFF. The CDR3 coding sequence is TGTGCCAGTAGCTTCGTAGACATAGACAATGAGCAGTTCTTC.

The chain links TRBV28 to TRBJ1-1; 11 bases are a match to TRBD1. After removal of 7 bases from V and 0 bases from J, the junction contained 7 bases not matched to a gene. CDR1 is MDHEN and CDR2 is SYDVKM in the germline V gene. The CDR3 totals 16 residues. In DNA, the CDR3 is TGTGCCAGCAAGTCATGGGACAGGGGGATGAACACTGAAGCTTTCTTT. This codes for CASKSWDRGMNTEAFF.

This rearrangement joins TRBV27 to TRBJ2-7, with D unresolved. The CDR3 length is 15 residues. The germline V and J ends were trimmed by 2 bases and 1 base, with 12 bases remaining between them. Germline loops: CDR1 MNHEY, CDR2 SMNVEV (reference sequence). The CDR3 region is CASSLRSSLSYEQYF. As DNA, the CDR3 is TGTGCCAGCAGTTTAAGGAGTTCCCTATCCTACGAGCAGTACTTC.

This clone came up once. The chain employs TRBV27 and TRBJ2-7; maybe TRBD2 (6 bases). This CDR3 comprises 13 residues. V lost 6 bases, J lost 5 bases, and 14 bases lay in between. Germline V gene sequence: CDR1 MNHEY, CDR2 SMNVEV (reference sequence). The CDR3 protein is CASRSSGRHEQYF. The CDR3, as DNA: TGTGCCAGCAGAAGTAGCGGCCGGCACGAGCAGTACTTC.

The gene calls are TRBV5-4 and TRBJ2-4, with 12 bases lining up with TRBD1. Unmatched junction bases numbered 13, after V lost 3 bases and J lost 9 bases. Germline lookup yields CDR1 SGHNT and CDR2 YYREEE (reference sequence). CDR3 length: 17 amino acids. In DNA, the CDR3 is TGTGCCAGCAGCTCTCCCGGGACAGGGGGCGCCGAGGTCATTCAGTACTTC. Amino acid sequence: CASSSPGTGGAEVIQYF.

This clone was observed a few times. V usage is TRBV7-9 and J usage is TRBJ1-1, with a tentative D call TRBD1 (5 bases). Germline assignment: CDR1 SEHNR and CDR2 FQNEAQ (reference sequence). The V and J ends lost 4 bases and 4 bases respectively, with 13 bases between them. This CDR3 spans 14 amino acids. This chain's CDR3 is CASSSEGLGTEAFF. The CDR3 DNA reads as TGTGCCAGCAGCTCGGAGGGGCTGGGCACTGAAGCTTTCTTT.

This clone has only a few counts. The DNA for the CDR3 is TGTGCCAGCAGTGTCAGGGGCACCGGGGAGCTGTTTTTT. Translated, it gives CASSVRGTGELFF. V usage is TRBV2 and J usage is TRBJ2-2, with a weak D call TRBD1 (6 bases). The CDR3 has 13 amino acids. V was trimmed by 4 bases and J by 4 bases, leaving 7 bases between them. Germline V gives CDR1 SNHLY, CDR2 FYNNEI.

This clone appeared once. CDR3 sequence: CAWSGTGFNEKLFF. CDR3 coding DNA: TGTGCCTGGAGTGGGACAGGGTTTAATGAAAAACTGTTTTTT. The rearrangement uses TRBV30 and TRBJ1-4, with 8 bases that match TRBD1. The CDR3 consists of 14 residues. With V trimmed by 1 base and J by 4 bases, 2 bases remained unmatched. Looked up from germline, CDR1 is GTSNPN and CDR2 is SVGIG (reference sequence).

The chain has TRBV5-1 and TRBJ2-7; 10 bases are a match to TRBD1. The CDR3 is made up of 16 amino acids. Germline V gene lookup returns CDR1 SGHRS and CDR2 YFSETQ. V lost 0 bases and J lost 3; bases outside the gene matches: 6. The CDR3 DNA follows: TGCGCCAGCAGCTTGGGAGGGACAGGGGTGAGCTACGAGCAGTACTTC. Translating it yields CASSLGGTGVSYEQYF.

V gene TRBV19 combines with J gene TRBJ2-1; 7 bases fit TRBD1. Germline values: CDR1 LNHDA, CDR2 SQIVND (reference sequence). The CDR3 covers 14 residues. V trimming: 7 bases; J trimming: 7 bases; junction bases outside the gene matches: 10. The CDR3 loop reads CASKSPGGANEQFF. CDR3 bases: TGTGCCAGTAAGTCCCCAGGGGGAGCAAATGAGCAGTTCTTC.

CDR3 sequence reads: CASSQTSSGANVLTF. CDR3 in DNA: TGCGCCAGCAGCCAGACAAGTTCTGGGGCCAACGTCCTGACTTTC. This chain joins TRBV4-3 and TRBJ2-6; D not resolved. Germline V gene sequence: CDR1 LGHNA, CDR2 YSLEER. Trimming took off 3 bases at V and 1 base at J, with 7 bases between the two ends. The CDR3 is made up of 15 amino acids.

This chain links TRBV9 with TRBJ2-1, with 9 nucleotides matching TRBD2. The germline V gene has CDR1 SGDLS and CDR2 YYNGEE. Unmatched junction bases numbered 11, after V lost 0 bases and J lost 7 bases. The CDR3 consists of 17 residues. The CDR3 sequence: CASSVEASGRMGNEQFF. The CDR3 DNA follows: TGTGCCAGCAGCGTAGAGGCAAGCGGGAGGATGGGGAATGAGCAGTTCTTC.

The rearrangement uses TRBV3-1 (or the pseudogene TRBV3-2) and TRBJ1-6; D is undetermined. CDR3 length equals 15 residues. Looked up from germline, CDR1 is LGHDT and CDR2 is YNNKEL (reference sequence). Between the trimmed V and J ends, which lost 5 bases and 6 bases, there was a span of 14 bases. CDR3 amino acids: CASSGAPRPNSPLHF. CDR3 DNA sequence: TGTGCCAGCAGCGGAGCCCCACGACCTAATTCACCCCTCCACTTT.

The V call is TRBV4-3, the J call TRBJ1-2; TRBD1 aligns across 8 bases. J was trimmed by 9 bases and V by 3 bases; bases with no gene match: 12. Germline values: CDR1 LGHNA, CDR2 YSLEER. This CDR3 region has 15 residues. CDR3 protein: CASSQETGAHGSYTF. The CDR3 nucleotides are TGCGCCAGCAGCCAGGAGACAGGGGCCCACGGAAGCTACACCTTC.

This chain connects TRBV4-1 to TRBJ2-1, with 9 bases fitting TRBD2. V gave up 3 bases and J gave up 4 bases; unmatched junction bases: 7. The V gene's germline CDR1 is MGHRA and CDR2 YSYEKL. CDR3 size: 16 residues. The chain's CDR3 is CASSQDSGSGYNEQFF. The CDR3, as DNA: TGCGCCAGCAGCCAGGATAGCGGGAGTGGGTACAATGAGCAGTTCTTC.

The gene calls are TRBV7-2 and TRBJ2-2, with D maybe TRBD2 (5 bases). CDR3 length: 14 amino acids. V lost 4 bases, J lost 4 bases, and 10 bases lay in between. Germline lookup yields CDR1 SGHTA and CDR2 FQGNSA. CDR3 residues: CASSSTRGTGELFF. CDR3 in DNA: TGTGCCAGCAGCTCTACCCGGGGCACCGGGGAGCTGTTTTTT. Supplemented by reference TRBV7-2 and TRBJ2-2, the full variable domain reads GAGVSQSPSNKVTEKGKDVELRCDPISGHTALYWYRQSLGQGLEFLIYFQGNSAPDKSGLPSDRFSAERTGGSVSTLTIQRTQQEDSAVYLCASSSTRGTGELFFGEGSRLTVL.

The chain has TRBV2 and TRBJ2-5; 8 bases map to TRBD2. This CDR3 spans 13 amino acids. The V and J ends lost 6 bases and 4 bases, in that order; junction bases with no gene match: 4. CDR1 is SNHLY and CDR2 is FYNNEI in the germline V gene. CDR3 sequence reads: CASRVLAAETQYF. As DNA, the CDR3 is TGTGCCAGCAGAGTACTAGCGGCAGAGACCCAGTACTTC.